The clone carrying this T cell receptor (beta chain) was picked up a small number of times. Data came from immunoSEQ multiplex PCR; TCRdb stores just in-frame clones and leaves some out. Of 200,000 to 250,000 clones listed, approximately 80% are singletons. The record originates from a study of blood T cell repertoires in COVID-19. The germline V gene encodes CDR1 SNHLY and CDR2 FYNNEI. This CDR3 is 15 amino acids long. The ends were cut back, 6 bases at V and 4 bases at J, with 18 bases in the middle. Enrolled through a virtual design, the participants were between roughly 18 and 90 years of age and came from 24 US areas. Participant-reported clinical history was the basis for cohort assignment. Cohort 3 donors counted as recovered after two negative PCRs, clearance, or resolved symptoms.

The clonotype originates from a man aged 55-75 years who had recovered from COVID-19. This chain joins TRBV2 and TRBJ1-1; a weak D match, TRBD1 (6 bases). Sequencing used PBMCs or T cells enriched from blood (not recorded which). CDR3 sequence: CASRKGQPTSTEAFF. CDR3 bases: TGTGCCAGCAGGAAAGGACAGCCAACGAGCACTGAAGCTTTCTTT.